Shown below are 24 T cell receptor beta chains from a single sample sequenced in a study of cytomegalovirus exposure and HLA in healthy donors. The primer mix had 60 Vbeta and 13 Jbeta primers. Sequencing used immunoSEQ multiplex PCR; TCRdb keeps in-frame clones, though not all of them. The sample has 100,000 or so clones; around four fifths are singletons. Input material: PBMCs. These receptors were collected from a man aged 35 to 55 in good health and CMV-seronegative.

V and J are TRBV14 and TRBJ2-6, with a weak D call TRBD1 (6 bases). The V end was cut by 4 bases, the J end by 0 bases, with 13 bases between. This CDR3 spans 17 amino acids. Germline CDR1 SGHDN, CDR2 FVKESK. CDR3 coding DNA: TGTGCCAGCAGCCCGCCCAGGGGAGCCTCTGGGGCCAACGTCCTGACTTTC. Amino acid sequence: CASSPPRGASGANVLTF. Filled out from reference TRBV14 and TRBJ2-6, the complete variable domain reads EAGVTQFPSHSVIEKGQTVTLRCDPISGHDNLYWYRRVMGKEIKFLLHFVKESKQDESGMPNNRFLAERTGGTYSTLKVQPAELEDSGVYFCASSPPRGASGANVLTFGAGSRLTVL.

The rearrangement links TRBV10-3 to TRBJ2-1; no firm D call. The V gene's germline CDR1 is ENHRY and CDR2 SYGVKD. The ends were cut back, 3 bases at V and 3 bases at J, with 3 bases in the middle. The CDR3 length is 12 residues. CDR3 sequence reads: CAISDNYNEQFF. DNA for the CDR3: TGTGCCATCAGTGACAACTACAATGAGCAGTTCTTC.

The rearrangement links TRBV5-1 to TRBJ2-7, with 8 bases fitting TRBD2. The CDR3 spans 15 residues. Germline assignment: CDR1 SGHRS and CDR2 YFSETQ. Losses at the gene ends were 2 bases for V and 2 bases for J; bases not matched to a gene: 6. CDR3 nucleotide sequence: TGCGCCAGCAGCTTTGGCCGGGGGGGGACCTACGAGCAGTACTTC. It codes for CASSFGRGGTYEQYF.

The chain employs TRBV7-9 and TRBJ1-6, with D maybe TRBD1 (5 bases). Trimming took 5 bases from V and 6 from J, leaving 17 bases between them. Germline assignment: CDR1 SEHNR and CDR2 FQNEAQ (reference sequence). This CDR3 spans 16 amino acids. CDR3 in amino acids: CASSPNGAALNSPLHF. The CDR3 bases are TGTGCCAGCAGCCCCAATGGGGCAGCCCTTAATTCACCCCTCCACTTT.

The chain has TRBV7-8 and TRBJ2-1, with D unresolved. Trimming took 4 bases from V and 4 from J, leaving 5 bases between them. The CDR3 is 12 residues long. Germline CDR1 SGHVS, CDR2 FQNEAQ. The CDR3 nucleotides are TGTGCCAGCAGCTCCGGGTACAATGAGCAGTTCTTC. Protein sequence: CASSSGYNEQFF. The whole variable domain, filled in from reference TRBV7-8 and TRBJ2-1, reads GAGVSQSPRYKVAKRGQDVALRCDPISGHVSLFWYQQALGQGPEFLTYFQNEAQLDKSGLPSDRFFAERPEGSVSTLKIQRTQQEDSAVYLCASSSGYNEQFFGPGTRLTVL.

V is TRBV14 and J is TRBJ2-1; TRBD1 matches 10 bases. This CDR3 contains 16 residues. Germline lookup yields CDR1 SGHDN and CDR2 FVKESK. The J segment lost 8 bases and the V segment lost 4 bases, leaving 11 bases of the junction unmatched. DNA for the CDR3: TGTGCCAGCAGCCTAAGACCGGGACAGGGGTCCGATGAGCAGTTCTTC. This sequence encodes CASSLRPGQGSDEQFF.

This clone was counted only a few times. The rearrangement uses TRBV27 and TRBJ1-2; TRBD1 agrees at 7 bases. The CDR3 loop spans 14 amino acids. After removal of 6 bases from V and 3 bases from J, the junction contained 7 bases not matched to a gene. Germline-derived CDR1 and CDR2 are MNHEY and SMNVEV (reference sequence). CDR3 sequence: CASSFTGTDYGYTF. The CDR3 region has the DNA TGTGCCAGCAGCTTCACCGGGACAGACTATGGCTACACCTTC.

The rearrangement links TRBV7-9 to TRBJ2-7; TRBD1 agrees at 9 bases. CDR1 SEHNR and CDR2 FQNEAQ come from the germline V gene (reference sequence). CDR3 length: 14 amino acids. V shed 5 bases, J shed 5 bases, and the junction held 7 bases outside the gene matches. CDR3 sequence: CASSRWGQGNEQYF. The CDR3, as DNA: TGTGCCAGCAGCCGTTGGGGACAGGGTAACGAGCAGTACTTC.

The chain carries TRBV18 and TRBJ2-5; D perhaps matches TRBD1 (6 bases). Germline loops: CDR1 KGHSH, CDR2 LQKENI. The CDR3 extends over 15 amino acids. V lost 2 bases, J lost 5 bases, and 15 bases lay in between. Here the CDR3 reads CASSPGNRVSETQYF. The CDR3 DNA sequence: TGTGCCAGCTCACCAGGGAACAGGGTGTCTGAGACCCAGTACTTC.

This chain joins TRBV6-1 and TRBJ1-2, with D possibly being TRBD1 (6 bases). Trimming pared 8 bases from V and 0 bases from J, leaving 10 bases between. The CDR3 contains 13 residues. CDR1 is MNHNS and CDR2 is SASEGT in the germline V gene. As DNA, the CDR3 is TGTGCCAGCTCTAAGGGGGCTAACTATGGCTACACCTTC. Its translation is CASSKGANYGYTF.

The chain has TRBV2 and TRBJ2-2; 7 bases map to TRBD2. This CDR3 comprises 15 residues. Trimming removed 8 bases from V and 6 bases from J; junction bases left unmatched: 12. The germline V gene has CDR1 SNHLY and CDR2 FYNNEI. CDR3 sequence: CASGGGWSVSGELFF. CDR3 DNA: TGTGCCAGCGGGGGGGGATGGTCCGTCTCCGGGGAGCTGTTTTTT. Using reference TRBV2 and TRBJ2-2 for the parts outside the CDR3, the full variable domain is EPEVTQTPSHQVTQMGQEVILRCVPISNHLYFYWYRQILGQKVEFLVSFYNNEISEKSEIFDDQFSVERPDGSNFTLKIRSTKLEDSAMYFCASGGGWSVSGELFFGEGSRLTVL.

This sequence joins TRBV7-3 and TRBJ2-7, with D tentatively TRBD2 (5 bases). The germline CDR1 and CDR2 sequences are SGHTA and FQGTGA. V dropped 2 bases and J dropped 3 bases, with 11 bases sitting between them. CDR3 length equals 14 residues. As DNA, the CDR3 is TGTGCCAGCAGCTTAGGCCCGGGGAACTACGAGCAGTACTTC. This sequence encodes CASSLGPGNYEQYF.

The chain carries TRBV5-1 and TRBJ2-7; D is uncertain. The CDR3 totals 13 residues. CDR1 SGHRS and CDR2 YFSETQ come from the germline V gene. Trimming stripped 4 bases from V and 2 bases from J, with 10 bases between. Here the CDR3 reads CASSSDGAYEQYF. The CDR3 DNA reads as TGCGCCAGCAGCAGCGACGGAGCCTACGAGCAGTACTTC.

V and J are TRBV5-6 and TRBJ1-1, with 10 bases lining up with TRBD1. V trimming: 4 bases; J trimming: 0 bases; junction bases outside the gene matches: 3. The CDR3 length is 15 residues. Germline V lookup: CDR1 SGHDT, CDR2 YYEEEE. The CDR3 loop reads CASSRDRGLNTEAFF. The CDR3 DNA reads TGTGCCAGCAGCCGGGACAGGGGACTGAACACTGAAGCTTTCTTT.

The chain has TRBV19 and TRBJ1-2, with D maybe TRBD1 (6 bases). With 4 bases removed from V and 1 base from J, the gap between germline ends came to 13 bases. Germline values: CDR1 LNHDA, CDR2 SQIVND (reference sequence). This CDR3 is 15 amino acids long. CDR3 region: CASSTRTEINYGYTF. In DNA form, the CDR3 reads TGTGCCAGTAGTACCCGGACAGAGATTAACTATGGCTACACCTTC.

CDR3 in amino acids: CASSPTGGESYNEQFF. Here the CDR3 DNA reads TGTGCCAGCTCACCCACGGGGGGCGAATCCTACAATGAGCAGTTCTTC. The genes are TRBV18 and TRBJ2-1; D perhaps matches TRBD2 (7 bases). The CDR3 runs to 16 residues. V lost 3 bases to trimming and J lost 1 base, with 13 bases between them. The germline CDR1 and CDR2 sequences are KGHSH and LQKENI.

This chain connects TRBV19 to TRBJ2-1, with TRBD2 matching 12 bases. The CDR3 spans 14 residues. The germline gives CDR1 LNHDA, CDR2 SQIVND (reference sequence). With V trimmed by 6 bases and J by 9 bases, 6 bases remained unmatched. The CDR3 loop reads CASRTSGGPGEQFF. As DNA, the CDR3 is TGTGCCAGTAGAACTAGCGGGGGGCCCGGTGAGCAGTTCTTC. The whole variable domain, remainder taken from reference TRBV19 and TRBJ2-1, is DGGITQSPKYLFRKEGQNVTLSCEQNLNHDAMYWYRQDPGQGLRLIYYSQIVNDFQKGDIAEGYSVSREKKESFPLTVTSAQKNPTAFYLCASRTSGGPGEQFFGPGTRLTVL.

The chain joins TRBV13 to TRBJ2-7; D is ambiguous. From germline, CDR1 is PRHDT and CDR2 FYEKMQ (reference sequence). CDR3 size: 16 residues. V was cut by 5 bases and J by 2 bases, with 19 bases left in between. The CDR3 region has the DNA TGTGCCAGCAGCCACTCTTCCGGGTCCCCACCCTACGAGCAGTACTTC. Translation gives CASSHSSGSPPYEQYF.

V and J are TRBV7-9 and TRBJ1-5; TRBD1 aligns across 7 bases. With 5 bases clipped from V and 0 bases from J, the junction kept 4 bases outside the gene matches. This CDR3 region has 15 residues. Germline CDR1 and CDR2: SEHNR and FQNEAQ (reference sequence). CDR3: CASSRGTDSNQPQHF. For the CDR3, the DNA is TGTGCCAGCAGCAGGGGGACAGATAGCAATCAGCCCCAGCATTTT.

The V call is TRBV5-1, the J call TRBJ2-2, with a weak D call TRBD2 (7 bases). Trimming took off 0 bases at V and 4 bases at J, with 25 bases between the two ends. This CDR3 spans 20 amino acids. Germline V gene data show CDR1 as SGHRS and CDR2 as YFSETQ. The CDR3 DNA reads TGCGCCAGCAGCTTGGAGTTTCTGATTTCGGGGGGCCGGGGCACCGGGGAGCTGTTTTTT. Its protein product is CASSLEFLISGGRGTGELFF.

This sequence joins TRBV27 and TRBJ1-2; D is undetermined. CDR3 size: 13 residues. Germline values: CDR1 MNHEY, CDR2 SMNVEV (reference sequence). Deletions cut 5 bases from V and 8 bases from J, with 15 bases between. Here the CDR3 DNA reads TGTGCCAGCAGTCCCGGCGGCGCGAGGGGCTACACCTTC. Translating gives CASSPGGARGYTF.

There are a few counts of this clone. The rearrangement links TRBV9 to TRBJ2-1, with a weak D call TRBD2 (6 bases). V lost 3 bases, J lost 9 bases, and 16 bases lay in between. CDR3 length equals 14 residues. Germline CDR1 and CDR2: SGDLS and YYNGEE. CDR3 DNA sequence: TGTGCCAGCAGCGGACATACTAGCATAGGTGAGCAGTTCTTC. As protein: CASSGHTSIGEQFF.

The V call is TRBV7-9, the J call TRBJ2-1, with 8 nucleotides matching TRBD1. This CDR3 contains 16 residues. The V gene end was trimmed by 1 base and the J gene end by 10 bases; junction bases not matched to a gene: 12. CDR1 and CDR2 from the germline V gene are SEHNR and FQNEAQ (reference sequence). DNA of the CDR3: TGTGCCAGCAGCTTAGGACCCGGGACAGGACTATGGGAGCAGTTCTTC. This sequence encodes CASSLGPGTGLWEQFF.

The rearrangement uses TRBV4-1 and TRBJ2-7, with D tentatively TRBD2 (7 bases). Trimming stripped 6 bases from V and 7 bases from J, with 19 bases between. This CDR3 has 14 amino acids. Germline V gene data show CDR1 as MGHRA and CDR2 as YSYEKL. The CDR3 nucleotides read TGCGCCAGCAGTTTCCGCGGGGGCCTAGAGGAGCAGTACTTC. Translating gives CASSFRGGLEEQYF.